The text below deals with one T cell receptor beta chain. Which antigen it targets is not known. Nothing much larger sits one base from this clone, and base qualities are not available. The immunoSEQ Assay, a bias-controlled multiplex PCR, was used to amplify TCRbeta CDR3 regions from genomic DNA. As for the original processing: The number of nucleated cells in each sample was estimated from the amplification of reference gene primers within the assay. To quantify the absolute abundance of each unique TCRbeta CDR3 rearrangement, sequence reads were collapsed and filtered. For each sample, productive Simpson clonality was calculated as the square root of Simpson's diversity index over productive rearrangements. TCRdb provides this immuneACCESS table in a form limited to in-frame rearrangements. Some clones are lacking; in checked studies, under half of them reflect an unresolved V gene, and why the rest are absent is not known. V and J calls and clone size come straight from that table; D and trimming were deduced from the DNA. The sample contains approximately 82,000 clones, 80% to 90% of them found a single time. The ten largest clones add up to approximately 15% of the sample.

CDR1 and CDR2 were assigned from the germline V gene as SGHRS and YFSETQ. The CDR3 runs 16 amino acids, cysteine and phenylalanine included. Of all the DNA, just the CDR3 is kept, 48 bases in frame from base 1. After removal of 0 bases from V and 6 bases from J, the junction retains 11 bases not matched to a gene. The record originates from a study of blood T cell repertoires in COVID-19 (dated by TCRdb to about 2020). For the study in its entirety: Collaborator samples came from the United States, Italy and Spain and covered acute and convalescent phases of COVID-19. The material from the prospective study consisted of cDNA or gDNA derived from T cells, B-cell-depleted T cells, or PBMCs. The dataset comprised deeply sampled blood TCRbeta repertoires from subjects exposed to, actively infected with, or recovered from COVID-19. The repertoires were made available in a free public database intended to serve as a resource for research on the immune response to SARS-CoV-2. Samples came from the ongoing ImmuneRACE study (first 160 participants) plus 1,254 subjects from 6 global collaborators. Nearly every sample came with metadata listing a de-identified subject ID, COVID-19 status, age in years and sex. Where available, HLA class I and class II types were obtained from metadata supplied by the sample provider rather than from assay-based typing.

Results the study describes overall, beyond this receptor: The amount of clinical and demographic metadata varied by source and participant and was provided uncurated.

Each collaborating institution followed its own protocols to collect whole blood in K2EDTA tubes. For TCRbeta analysis, collaborators shipped samples as frozen whole blood, isolated PBMCs, or DNA extracted from either of those sample types. This sequence was found in a man aged 65 to 85 with active or convalescent COVID-19. The rearrangement joined TRBV5-1 to TRBJ1-1; 7 junctional bases match TRBD1. Material for sequencing was peripheral blood. The DNA reads as follows: TGCGCCAGCAGCTTGGTTAGGGGGCAGGGTCACCCTGAAGCTTTCTTT. Its product reads: CASSLVRGQGHPEAFF.